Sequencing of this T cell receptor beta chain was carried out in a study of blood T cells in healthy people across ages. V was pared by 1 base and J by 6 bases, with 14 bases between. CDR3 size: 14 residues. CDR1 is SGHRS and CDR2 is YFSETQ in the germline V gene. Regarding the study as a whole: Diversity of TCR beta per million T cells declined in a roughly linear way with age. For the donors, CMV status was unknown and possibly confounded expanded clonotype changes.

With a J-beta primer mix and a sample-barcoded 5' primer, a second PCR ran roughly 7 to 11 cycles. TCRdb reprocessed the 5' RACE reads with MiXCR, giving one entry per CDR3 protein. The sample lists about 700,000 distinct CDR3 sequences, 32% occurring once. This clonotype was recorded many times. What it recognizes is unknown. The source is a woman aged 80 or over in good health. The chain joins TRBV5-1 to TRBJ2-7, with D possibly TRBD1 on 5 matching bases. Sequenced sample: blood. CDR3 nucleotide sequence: TGCGCCAGCAGCTTGCGACCGGGTGGGGCCGAGCAGTACTTC. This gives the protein CASSLRPGGAEQYF. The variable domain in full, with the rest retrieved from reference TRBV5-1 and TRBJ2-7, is KAGVTQTPRYLIKTRGQQVTLSCSPISGHRSVSWYQQTPGQGLQFLFEYFSETQRNKGNFPGRFSGRQFSNSRSEMNVSTLELGDSALYLCASSLRPGGAEQYFGPGTRLTVT.